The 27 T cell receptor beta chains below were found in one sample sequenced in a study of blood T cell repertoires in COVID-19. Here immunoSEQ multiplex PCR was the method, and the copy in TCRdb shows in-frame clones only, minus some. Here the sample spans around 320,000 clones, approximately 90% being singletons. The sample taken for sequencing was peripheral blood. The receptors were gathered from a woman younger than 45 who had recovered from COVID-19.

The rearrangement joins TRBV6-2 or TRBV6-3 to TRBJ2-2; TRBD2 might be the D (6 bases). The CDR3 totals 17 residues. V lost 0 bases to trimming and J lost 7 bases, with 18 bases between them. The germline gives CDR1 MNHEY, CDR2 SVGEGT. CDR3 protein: CASSYSTYRGYDGELFF. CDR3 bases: TGTGCCAGCAGTTACTCGACTTACCGGGGGTACGACGGGGAGCTGTTTTTT.

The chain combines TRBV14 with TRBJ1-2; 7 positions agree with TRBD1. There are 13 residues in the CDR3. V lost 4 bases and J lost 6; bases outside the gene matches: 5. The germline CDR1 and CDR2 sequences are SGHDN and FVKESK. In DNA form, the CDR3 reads TGTGCCAGCAGCCGGCACACAGGGGATGGCTACACCTTC. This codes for CASSRHTGDGYTF.

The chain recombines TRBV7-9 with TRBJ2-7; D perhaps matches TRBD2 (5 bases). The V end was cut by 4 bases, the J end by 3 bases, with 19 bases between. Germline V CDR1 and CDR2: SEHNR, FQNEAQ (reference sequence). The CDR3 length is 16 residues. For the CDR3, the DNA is TGTGCCAGCAGCTCACGGGATCCCCTATTCAGCTACGAGCAGTACTTC. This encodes CASSSRDPLFSYEQYF.

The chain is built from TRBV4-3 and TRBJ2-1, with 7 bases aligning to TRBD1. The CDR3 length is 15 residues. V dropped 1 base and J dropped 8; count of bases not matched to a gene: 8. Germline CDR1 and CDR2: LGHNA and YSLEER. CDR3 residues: CASSQGGGGFDEQFF. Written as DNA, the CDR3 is TGCGCCAGCAGCCAAGGAGGGGGCGGGTTTGATGAGCAGTTCTTC.

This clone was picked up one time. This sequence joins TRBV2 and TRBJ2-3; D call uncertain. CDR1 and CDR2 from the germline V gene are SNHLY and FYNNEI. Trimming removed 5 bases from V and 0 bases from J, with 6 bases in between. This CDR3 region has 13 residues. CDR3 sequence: CASSLTSTDTQYF. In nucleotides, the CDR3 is TGTGCCAGCAGTCTGACTAGCACAGATACGCAGTATTTT.

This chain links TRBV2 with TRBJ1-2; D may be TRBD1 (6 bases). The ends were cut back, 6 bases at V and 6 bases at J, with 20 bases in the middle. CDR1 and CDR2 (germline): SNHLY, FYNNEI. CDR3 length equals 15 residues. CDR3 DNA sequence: TGTGCCAGCAGGCCCGGACAGCCGAGGGTAGATGGCTACACCTTC. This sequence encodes CASRPGQPRVDGYTF.

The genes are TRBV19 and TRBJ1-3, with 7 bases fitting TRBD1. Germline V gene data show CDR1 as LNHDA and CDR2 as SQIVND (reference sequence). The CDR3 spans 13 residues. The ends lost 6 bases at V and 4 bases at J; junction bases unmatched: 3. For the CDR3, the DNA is TGTGCCAGTAGGGGGACAGTCGGAAACACCATATATTTT. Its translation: CASRGTVGNTIYF.

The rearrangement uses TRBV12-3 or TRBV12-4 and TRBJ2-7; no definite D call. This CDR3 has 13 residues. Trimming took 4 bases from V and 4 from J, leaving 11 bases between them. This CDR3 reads CASSSPSRYEQYF. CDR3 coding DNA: TGTGCCAGCAGTTCTCCATCTCGGTACGAGCAGTACTTC.

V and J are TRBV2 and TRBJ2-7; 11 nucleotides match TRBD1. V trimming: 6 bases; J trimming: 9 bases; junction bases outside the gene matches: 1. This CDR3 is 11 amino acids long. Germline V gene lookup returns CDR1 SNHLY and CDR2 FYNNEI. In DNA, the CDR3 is TGTGCCAGCAGGGGACAGGGGGGGCAGTACTTC. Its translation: CASRGQGGQYF.

Here the CDR3 reads CASSNLSGQGAPDGGYTF. Here the CDR3 DNA reads TGTGCCAGCAGCAATCTCTCGGGACAGGGAGCACCCGACGGTGGCTACACCTTC. This chain links TRBV21-1 with TRBJ1-2; the table assigns TRBD1, which was not confirmed against the DNA. TRBV21-1 is labeled a pseudogene. This CDR3 has 18 amino acids.

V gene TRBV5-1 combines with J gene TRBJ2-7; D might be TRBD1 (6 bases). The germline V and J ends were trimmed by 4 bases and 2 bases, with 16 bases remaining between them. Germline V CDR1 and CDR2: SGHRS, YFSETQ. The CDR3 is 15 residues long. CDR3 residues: CASSQGQTRTYEQYF. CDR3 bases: TGCGCCAGCAGCCAAGGACAGACGAGGACCTACGAGCAGTACTTC.

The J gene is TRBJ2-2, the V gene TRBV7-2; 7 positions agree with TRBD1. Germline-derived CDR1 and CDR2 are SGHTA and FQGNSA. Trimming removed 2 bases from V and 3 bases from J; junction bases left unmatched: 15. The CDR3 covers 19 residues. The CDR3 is CASSLSRRGPRSDTGELFF. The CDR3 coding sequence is TGTGCCAGCAGCTTAAGCCGTAGGGGGCCCCGGTCGGACACCGGGGAGCTGTTTTTT.

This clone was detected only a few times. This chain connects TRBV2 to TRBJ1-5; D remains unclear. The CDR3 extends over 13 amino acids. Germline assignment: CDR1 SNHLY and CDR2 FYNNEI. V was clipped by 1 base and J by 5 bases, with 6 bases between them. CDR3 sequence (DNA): TGTGCCAGCAGTGAAGGTCCCTATCAGCCCCAGCATTTT. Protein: CASSEGPYQPQHF.

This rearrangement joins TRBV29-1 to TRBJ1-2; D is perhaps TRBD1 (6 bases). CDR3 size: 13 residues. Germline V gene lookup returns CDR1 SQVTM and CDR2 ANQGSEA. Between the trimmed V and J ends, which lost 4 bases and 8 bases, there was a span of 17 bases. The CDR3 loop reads CSVVLQGMKGYTF. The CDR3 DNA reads TGCAGCGTTGTGCTCCAGGGGATGAAAGGCTACACCTTC.

CDR3 DNA: TGCGCCAGCAGCCAATCCCGGGACAGGGGGCCTTTTAACTATGGCTACACCTTC. Its translation is CASSQSRDRGPFNYGYTF. The chain has TRBV4-3 and TRBJ1-2, with 12 bases matching TRBD1. The J segment lost 1 base and the V segment lost 2 bases, leaving 8 bases of the junction unmatched. This CDR3 region has 18 residues. CDR1 and CDR2 from the germline V gene are LGHNA and YSLEER.

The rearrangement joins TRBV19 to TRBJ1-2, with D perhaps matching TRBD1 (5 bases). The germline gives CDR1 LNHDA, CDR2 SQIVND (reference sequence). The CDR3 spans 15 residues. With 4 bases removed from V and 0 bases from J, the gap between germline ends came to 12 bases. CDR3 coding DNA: TGTGCCAGTAGTACTCGACAGCTTTCTAACTATGGCTACACCTTC. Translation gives CASSTRQLSNYGYTF.

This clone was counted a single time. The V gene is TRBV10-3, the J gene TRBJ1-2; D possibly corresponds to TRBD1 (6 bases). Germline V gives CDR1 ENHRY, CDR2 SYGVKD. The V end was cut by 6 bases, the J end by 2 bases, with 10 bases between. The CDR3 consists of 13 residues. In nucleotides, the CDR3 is TGTGCCATCAGACCAACAGGGAACTATGGCTACACCTTC. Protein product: CAIRPTGNYGYTF.

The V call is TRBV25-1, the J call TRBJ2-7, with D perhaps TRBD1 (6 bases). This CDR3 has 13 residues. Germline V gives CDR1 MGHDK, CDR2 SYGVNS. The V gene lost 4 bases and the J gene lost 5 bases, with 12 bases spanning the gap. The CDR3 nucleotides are TGTGCCAGCAGTGTAGGACAGTCCCACGAGCAGTACTTC. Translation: CASSVGQSHEQYF.

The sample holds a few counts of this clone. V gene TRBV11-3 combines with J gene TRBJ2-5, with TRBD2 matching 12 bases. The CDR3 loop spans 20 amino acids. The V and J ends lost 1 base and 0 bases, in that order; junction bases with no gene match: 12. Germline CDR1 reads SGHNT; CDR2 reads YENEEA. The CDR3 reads CASSLATGTSGPHYQETQYF. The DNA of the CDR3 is TGTGCCAGCAGCTTAGCGACGGGGACTAGCGGGCCACATTACCAAGAGACCCAGTACTTC. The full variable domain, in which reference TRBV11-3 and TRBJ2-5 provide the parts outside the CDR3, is EAGVVQSPRYKIIEKKQPVAFWCNPISGHNTLYWYLQNLGQGPELLIRYENEEAVDDSQLPKDRFSAERLKGVDSTLKIQPAELGDSAVYLCASSLATGTSGPHYQETQYFGPGTRLLVL.

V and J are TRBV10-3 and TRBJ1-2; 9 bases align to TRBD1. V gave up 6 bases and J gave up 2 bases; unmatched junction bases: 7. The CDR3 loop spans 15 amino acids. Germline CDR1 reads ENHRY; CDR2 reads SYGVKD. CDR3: CAIRPGTGSNYGYTF. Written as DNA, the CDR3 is TGTGCCATCAGACCCGGGACAGGGAGCAACTATGGCTACACCTTC.

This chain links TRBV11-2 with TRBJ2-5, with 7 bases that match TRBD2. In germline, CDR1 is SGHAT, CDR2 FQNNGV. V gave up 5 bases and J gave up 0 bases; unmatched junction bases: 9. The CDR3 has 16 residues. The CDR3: CASSPQPRGYQETQYF. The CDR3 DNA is TGTGCCAGCAGCCCCCAACCGCGGGGGTACCAAGAGACCCAGTACTTC.

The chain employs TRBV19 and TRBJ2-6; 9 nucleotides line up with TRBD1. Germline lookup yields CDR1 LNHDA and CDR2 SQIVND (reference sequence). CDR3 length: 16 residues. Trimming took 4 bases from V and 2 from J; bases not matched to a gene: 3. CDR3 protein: CASSTRQGAGANVLTF. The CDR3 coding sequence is TGTGCCAGTAGTACGAGACAGGGGGCTGGGGCCAACGTCCTGACTTTC. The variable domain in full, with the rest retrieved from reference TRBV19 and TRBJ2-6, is DGGITQSPKYLFRKEGQNVTLSCEQNLNHDAMYWYRQDPGQGLRLIYYSQIVNDFQKGDIAEGYSVSREKKESFPLTVTSAQKNPTAFYLCASSTRQGAGANVLTFGAGSRLTVL.

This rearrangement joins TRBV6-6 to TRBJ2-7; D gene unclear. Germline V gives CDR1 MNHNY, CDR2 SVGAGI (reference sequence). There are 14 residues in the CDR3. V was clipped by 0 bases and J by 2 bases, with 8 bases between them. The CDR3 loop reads CASSYSAGTYEQYF. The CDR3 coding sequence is TGTGCCAGCAGTTACTCGGCAGGCACCTACGAGCAGTACTTC.

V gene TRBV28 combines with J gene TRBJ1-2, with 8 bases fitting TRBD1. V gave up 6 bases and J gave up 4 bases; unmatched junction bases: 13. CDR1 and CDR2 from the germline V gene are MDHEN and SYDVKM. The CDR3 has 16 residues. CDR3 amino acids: CASSRRGTGLSYGYTF. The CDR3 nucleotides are TGTGCCAGCAGCCGCCGCGGGACAGGACTTTCCTATGGCTACACCTTC.

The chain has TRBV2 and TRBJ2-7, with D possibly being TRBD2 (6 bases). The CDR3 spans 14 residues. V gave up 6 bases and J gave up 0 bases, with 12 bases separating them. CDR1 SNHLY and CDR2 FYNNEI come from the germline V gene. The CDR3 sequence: CASRPGAVSYEQYF. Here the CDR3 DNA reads TGTGCCAGCAGGCCGGGAGCGGTCTCCTACGAGCAGTACTTC. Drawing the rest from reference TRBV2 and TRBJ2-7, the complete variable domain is EPEVTQTPSHQVTQMGQEVILRCVPISNHLYFYWYRQILGQKVEFLVSFYNNEISEKSEIFDDQFSVERPDGSNFTLKIRSTKLEDSAMYFCASRPGAVSYEQYFGPGTRLTVT.

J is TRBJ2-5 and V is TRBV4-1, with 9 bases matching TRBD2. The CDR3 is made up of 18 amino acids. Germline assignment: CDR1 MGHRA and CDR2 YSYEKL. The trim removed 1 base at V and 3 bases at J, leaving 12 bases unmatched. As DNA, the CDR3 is TGCGCCAGCAGCCAAGCTGAATGGGCTAGCGGGGAAAAAGAGACCCAGTACTTC. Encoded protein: CASSQAEWASGEKETQYF.

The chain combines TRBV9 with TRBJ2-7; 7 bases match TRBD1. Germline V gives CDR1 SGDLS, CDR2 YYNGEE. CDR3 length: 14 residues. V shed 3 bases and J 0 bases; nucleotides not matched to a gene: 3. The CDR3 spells CASSATGSSYEQYF. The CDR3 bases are TGTGCCAGCAGCGCGACAGGGTCCTCCTACGAGCAGTACTTC.